The rows below give T cell receptor beta chains drawn from one sample of a study of cytomegalovirus exposure and HLA in healthy donors. Method: immunoSEQ multiplex PCR; TCRdb's copy keeps in-frame clones and lacks some. The listing records under 130,000 clones. The source material was PBMCs. These receptors originate from a man aged 35 to 55 in good health and CMV-seronegative. Each CDR3 is given with its conserved first and last residue. D genes are given only for firm matches.

D gene,J gene,V gene,CDR3 protein,CDR3 DNA
-,TRBJ2-7,TRBV6-1,CASSVGGAYEQYF,TGTGCCAGCAGTGTAGGGGGAGCCTACGAGCAGTACTTC
TRBD2,TRBJ2-1,TRBV6-5,CASSYPRAGRDEQFF,TGTGCCAGCAGTTACCCCAGAGCGGGGAGGGATGAGCAGTTCTTC
-,TRBJ1-5,TRBV27,CASSSTGFEQPQHF,TGTGCCAGCAGTTCCACAGGGTTTGAACAGCCCCAGCATTTT
-,TRBJ1-4,TRBV7-9,CASSPGQSNEKLFF,TGTGCCAGCAGCCCTGGACAGTCTAATGAAAAACTGTTTTTT
-,TRBJ1-1,TRBV6-5,CASSRQLMNTEAFF,TGTGCCAGCTCGCGACAGCTGATGAACACTGAAGCTTTCTTT
TRBD1,TRBJ1-1,TRBV5-1,CASSLGNRGWNTEAFF,TGCGCCAGCAGCTTGGGTAACAGGGGGTGGAACACTGAAGCTTTCTTT
TRBD1,TRBJ2-7,TRBV2,CASSEGGQGYEQYF,TGTGCCAGCAGTGAAGGGGGACAGGGCTACGAGCAGTACTTC
-,TRBJ2-3,TRBV18,CASSPPSSTDTQYF,TGTGCCAGCTCACCACCGTCTAGCACAGATACGCAGTATTTT
-,TRBJ2-3,TRBV7-2,CASSFSDSTQYF,TGTGCCAGCAGCTTTAGCGATTCCACGCAGTATTTT
TRBD1,TRBJ2-5,TRBV11-2,CASSLGQREETQYF,TGTGCCAGCAGCCTGGGACAGAGAGAAGAGACCCAGTACTTC